This T cell receptor (beta chain) was retrieved from a study of T cell repertoires in cytomegalovirus infection. Points from the study as a whole: CMV-specific TCR beta clonotypes restricted by HLA-C were the ones dominating the ex vivo response.

MiXCR was run by TCRdb on the reads, yielding one entry per CDR3 protein. The repertoire holds roughly 760,000 distinct CDR3 sequences, roughly 35% seen once, with under 3.5% in the top ten. This clonotype was recorded a few times. Its antigen is currently unknown. This sequence originates from a human donor in good health (CMV status not recorded). Some clones in this sample may be carry-over from other donors' samples. Sequenced material: PBMCs.

For the CDR3, the DNA is TGTGCCACTATCCGGGACGGGAACACTGAAGCTTTCTTT. Translating it yields CATIRDGNTEAFF. The V call is TRBV6-1, the J call TRBJ1-1, with a possible D match to TRBD1 (5 bases). The CDR3 runs to 13 residues. V was pared by 10 bases and J by 1 base, with 13 bases between. CDR1 is MNHNS, CDR2 SASEGT, per germline.